These 26 T cell receptor beta chains were all obtained from the same sample, sequenced in a study of response to subunit inactivated influenza vaccine. TCRdb called the RT-PCR reads again in MiXCR, with one record for every CDR3 protein. This sample has about half a million distinct CDR3 sequences; 7.5% to 8.5% occur once, and the top ten carry 13%. The sequenced sample was PBMCs from blood, obtained roughly 24 months after vaccination. The receptors here all came from a man between 50 and 70 years old who received an inactivated influenza vaccine.

The V and J genes are TRBV29-1 and TRBJ2-3; 8 nucleotides align to TRBD2. The V and J ends lost 8 bases and 4 bases, in that order; junction bases with no gene match: 11. The CDR3 runs to 14 residues. CDR1 and CDR2 (germline): SQVTM, ANQGSEA. CDR3 sequence: CSSLGTRGSDTQYF. DNA for the CDR3: TGCAGCTCCCTCGGGACTAGAGGATCAGATACGCAGTATTTT.

At least ten counts were recorded for this clonotype. V gene TRBV7-9 combines with J gene TRBJ2-7; 13 bases are a match to TRBD2. Germline values: CDR1 SEHNR, CDR2 FQNEAQ (reference sequence). V trimming: 4 bases; J trimming: 5 bases; junction bases outside the gene matches: 11. The CDR3 contains 17 residues. The DNA of the CDR3 is TGTGCCAGCAGCTCTACTAGCGGGAGGGCCGTGTCTCACGAGCAGTACTTC. Protein product: CASSSTSGRAVSHEQYF.

This clonotype was recorded a few times. The V gene is TRBV5-1, the J gene TRBJ2-5, with a tentative D call TRBD2 (5 bases). Per germline, CDR1 SGHRS and CDR2 YFSETQ. CDR3 length: 16 amino acids. V dropped 0 bases and J dropped 1 base, with 13 bases sitting between them. The CDR3 sequence: CASSLGGSGVQETQYF. The CDR3 DNA follows: TGCGCCAGCAGCTTGGGAGGTTCCGGGGTCCAAGAGACCCAGTACTTC.

V is TRBV29-1 and J is TRBJ2-2, with 11 bases identical to TRBD2. The CDR3 has 17 amino acids. Germline assignment: CDR1 SQVTM and CDR2 ANQGSEA. Trimming removed 2 bases from V and 0 bases from J; junction bases left unmatched: 5. The CDR3 reads CSVENYSGRANTGELFF. The CDR3 coding sequence is TGCAGCGTTGAAAATTATAGCGGGAGGGCGAACACCGGGGAGCTGTTTTTT.

This clonotype was found many times. CDR3 coding DNA: TGTGCCAGCAGCCTTCCGTTTCGGGTAGCGGGGTTTAATGAGCAGTTCTTC. Amino acids: CASSLPFRVAGFNEQFF. This chain links TRBV14 with TRBJ2-1, with 8 bases fitting TRBD2. This CDR3 is built from 17 residues. Germline V gene data show CDR1 as SGHDN and CDR2 as FVKESK. The V segment lost 4 bases and the J segment 7 bases; nucleotides outside the gene matches: 15. Based on the CDR3 plus reference TRBV14 and TRBJ2-1, the full variable domain is EAGVTQFPSHSVIEKGQTVTLRCDPISGHDNLYWYRRVMGKEIKFLLHFVKESKQDESGMPNNRFLAERTGGTYSTLKVQPAELEDSGVYFCASSLPFRVAGFNEQFFGPGTRLTVL.

This clonotype was seen only a few times. The genes are TRBV2 and TRBJ2-5; tentative D call: TRBD1 (6 bases). The CDR3 has 15 residues. Germline values: CDR1 SNHLY, CDR2 FYNNEI. The V end lost 5 bases, the J end lost 2 bases, and 15 bases lay between the germline ends. The CDR3, as DNA: TGTGCCAGCAGTCAGACCCCGGGACAACAAGAGACCCAGTACTTC. Translating it yields CASSQTPGQQETQYF.

The chain links TRBV7-2 to TRBJ2-1; 8 bases match TRBD2. Trimming took 5 bases from V and 0 from J; bases not matched to a gene: 6. CDR3 length equals 16 residues. Germline CDR1 SGHTA, CDR2 FQGNSA. The CDR3 nucleotides are TGTGCCAGCAGCGCCGGACTAGCCAACTCCTACAATGAGCAGTTCTTC. This sequence encodes CASSAGLANSYNEQFF.

This clonotype occurred a few times. The rearrangement joins TRBV2 to TRBJ1-1; D is ambiguous. CDR1 is SNHLY, CDR2 FYNNEI, per germline. V shed 3 bases and J shed 4 bases, with 9 bases lying between them. The CDR3 runs to 13 residues. The CDR3 bases are TGTGCCAGCAGTGATAAGGGTTTCACTGAAGCTTTCTTT. It yields the protein CASSDKGFTEAFF.

This clonotype was observed many times. The genes are TRBV20-1 and TRBJ2-7; 7 bases are a match to TRBD2. Germline loops: CDR1 DFQATT, CDR2 SNEGSKA (reference sequence). V lost 4 bases to trimming and J lost 0 bases; unmatched junction nucleotides: 6. CDR3 length: 14 amino acids. This chain's CDR3 is CSATTQRGSYEQYF. The CDR3 bases are TGCAGTGCTACGACCCAGCGGGGCTCCTACGAGCAGTACTTC.

This clonotype was counted many times. CDR3 sequence reads: CSAQKRGGYNEQFF. CDR3 DNA sequence: TGCAGTGCCCAAAAGCGGGGGGGATACAATGAGCAGTTCTTC. The J gene is TRBJ2-1, the V gene TRBV20-1; 10 bases align to TRBD2. From germline, CDR1 is DFQATT and CDR2 SNEGSKA (reference sequence). The CDR3 is made up of 14 amino acids. The trim removed 6 bases at V and 4 bases at J, leaving 6 bases unmatched.

Regarding this clonotype: The germline gene is not matched at one end of the junction; a read error may be the cause. The J gene is TRBJ2-1, the V gene TRBV6-2 or TRBV6-3; D is undetermined. Germline CDR1 reads MNHEY; CDR2 reads SVGEGT. There are 15 residues in the CDR3. The CDR3 DNA reads TGTGCCAGCAGTTACTCCGTCATCTCCAACAATGAGCAGTTCTTC. Residues: CASSYSVISNNEQFF.

This clonotype was detected many times. The rearrangement links TRBV7-8 to TRBJ1-5, with a tentative D call TRBD1 (6 bases). Trimming cost V 9 bases and J 6 bases, with 12 bases left between them. CDR1 and CDR2 (germline): SGHVS, FQNEAQ. The CDR3 consists of 12 residues. CDR3 loop: CASRGAGQPQHF. The CDR3 DNA follows: TGTGCCAGTAGGGGGGCGGGTCAGCCCCAGCATTTT.

The sample holds many counts of this clonotype. J is TRBJ2-7 and V is TRBV27, with 7 bases lining up with TRBD1. This CDR3 is built from 13 residues. Per germline, CDR1 MNHEY and CDR2 SMNVEV (reference sequence). V shed 4 bases, J shed 1 base, and the junction held 1 base outside the gene matches. CDR3 nucleotides: TGTGCCAGCAGTTGGGACAGATCCTACGAGCAGTACTTC. It codes for CASSWDRSYEQYF.

The chain recombines TRBV7-9 with TRBJ2-7; no reliable D call. The V gene's germline CDR1 is SEHNR and CDR2 FQNEAQ (reference sequence). The CDR3 is 12 residues long. V was shortened by 10 bases and J by 7 bases, with 17 bases between the two germline ends. The CDR3 loop is CATLEGGPEQYF. CDR3 nucleotide sequence: TGTGCCACCCTAGAAGGTGGTCCTGAGCAGTACTTC.

This clonotype was counted between two and nine times. The chain combines TRBV4-2 with TRBJ1-1; D is unresolved. V was trimmed by 2 bases and J by 1 base, leaving 8 bases between them. The length of the CDR3 is 14 residues. CDR1 is LGHNA and CDR2 is YNFKEQ in the germline V gene. CDR3 bases: TGTGCCAGCAGCCAATCAACTGCGAACACTGAAGCTTTCTTT. This translates into CASSQSTANTEAFF.

This clonotype occurred many times. This chain joins TRBV9 and TRBJ2-1, with TRBD2 identical over 9 bases. The J segment lost 4 bases and the V segment lost 0 bases, leaving 2 bases of the junction unmatched. The CDR3 is 15 amino acids. Germline CDR1 reads SGDLS; CDR2 reads YYNGEE. The CDR3 sequence: CASSVGTSAYNEQFF. The DNA for the CDR3 is TGTGCCAGCAGCGTAGGGACTAGCGCGTACAATGAGCAGTTCTTC.

Details on this clonotype: With a much larger clone just one base away, this may be a read error. V gene TRBV29-1 combines with J gene TRBJ2-1; TRBD2 agrees at 7 bases. V was clipped by 7 bases and J by 6 bases; unmatched bases: 15. The CDR3 extends over 15 amino acids. Germline V CDR1 and CDR2: SQVTM, ANQGSEA. The CDR3 protein is CSAAVGQGGLNEQFF. CDR3 bases: TGCAGCGCTGCCGTGGGGCAGGGAGGGCTCAATGAGCAGTTCTTC.

This clonotype has a handful of counts. The chain is built from TRBV5-6 and TRBJ1-6, with D possibly being TRBD1 (5 bases). In germline, CDR1 is SGHDT, CDR2 YYEEEE. The CDR3 spans 16 residues. The ends were cut back, 4 bases at V and 9 bases at J, with 20 bases in the middle. The CDR3 DNA reads TGTGCCAGCAGCCCCGGCTTTCTAGGTGGGGGTTCACCCCTCCACTTT. Translating it yields CASSPGFLGGGSPLHF.

This clonotype was picked up many times. The chain recombines TRBV7-2 with TRBJ2-2; TRBD1 or TRBD2 may be the D gene (5 bases each). Germline values: CDR1 SGHTA, CDR2 FQGNSA. This CDR3 is built from 14 residues. Trimming pared 3 bases from V and 10 bases from J, leaving 15 bases between. Here the CDR3 reads CASSFSGTGEELFF. The DNA of the CDR3 is TGTGCCAGCAGCTTCTCCGGGACCGGGGAGGAGCTGTTTTTT.

This sequence joins TRBV6-1 and TRBJ2-7, with 7 bases lining up with TRBD1. Losses at the gene ends were 11 bases for V and 3 bases for J; bases not matched to a gene: 13. The germline CDR1 and CDR2 sequences are MNHNS and SASEGT. This CDR3 is built from 14 residues. The CDR3 loop is CARNIQGTVYEQYF. The CDR3 DNA follows: TGTGCCCGCAATATACAGGGGACCGTCTACGAGCAGTACTTC.

The chain employs TRBV7-9 and TRBJ2-6; D is unresolved. From germline, CDR1 is SEHNR and CDR2 FQNEAQ (reference sequence). The CDR3 spans 16 residues. Trimming stripped 0 bases from V and 0 bases from J, with 6 bases between. The CDR3 sequence: CASSLAPLSGANVLTF. CDR3 DNA sequence: TGTGCCAGCAGCTTAGCCCCCCTCTCTGGGGCCAACGTCCTGACTTTC.

The V call is TRBV29-1, the J call TRBJ2-1, with D perhaps matching TRBD2 (5 bases). V was shortened by 5 bases and J by 4 bases, with 6 bases between the two germline ends. The CDR3 contains 11 residues. The germline V gene encodes CDR1 SQVTM and CDR2 ANQGSEA. CDR3 loop: CSVPGYNEQFF. For the CDR3, the DNA is TGCAGCGTTCCGGGGTACAATGAGCAGTTCTTC.

This clonotype was counted between two and nine times. This chain links TRBV6-2 or TRBV6-3 with TRBJ2-7; weak D call: TRBD1 (6 bases). V was trimmed by 4 bases and J by 0 bases, leaving 16 bases between them. The CDR3 has 16 residues. Germline CDR1 MNHEY, CDR2 SVGEGT. Written as DNA, the CDR3 is TGTGCCAGCAGTTCCCTGACAGGTCACCTCTCCTACGAGCAGTACTTC. As protein: CASSSLTGHLSYEQYF.

The chain has TRBV6-1 and TRBJ2-1; TRBD2 matches 10 bases. CDR1 and CDR2 (germline): MNHNS, SASEGT. The CDR3 consists of 15 residues. V gave up 4 bases and J gave up 7 bases; unmatched junction bases: 7. The CDR3 sequence: CASSAASGSKNEQFF. CDR3 coding DNA: TGTGCCAGCAGTGCGGCTAGCGGGAGTAAAAATGAGCAGTTCTTC.

This clonotype was counted many times. This chain uses TRBV6-2 or TRBV6-3 with TRBJ1-1, with D unresolved. Trimming shortened V by 6 bases and J by 2 bases, and 10 bases separated the two germline ends. The V gene's germline CDR1 is MNHEY and CDR2 SVGEGT. This CDR3 is 13 amino acids long. CDR3 protein: CASSFTGNTEAFF. The CDR3 nucleotides read TGTGCCAGCAGCTTCACGGGAAACACTGAAGCTTTCTTT.

This clonotype was detected only a few times. The rearrangement uses TRBV5-6 and TRBJ2-2; possible D gene TRBD2, 6 bases. Germline CDR1 is SGHDT and CDR2 is YYEEEE. The CDR3 extends over 12 amino acids. Trimming stripped 3 bases from V and 6 bases from J, with 6 bases between. CDR3 in amino acids: CASSWEAGELFF. The CDR3, as DNA: TGTGCCAGCAGCTGGGAGGCCGGGGAGCTGTTTTTT.